Below, one T cell receptor (beta chain) is given with its context. Its specificity is not known. Other nucleotide sequences from this sample produce the same CDR3. Time point indicated: newly diagnosed, previously untreated cHL patient sample. Untreated, newly diagnosed classical Hodgkin lymphoma PBMCs served for comparison. The sample comes from a study of PD-1 blockade in classical Hodgkin lymphoma. Findings of the study overall: Newly diagnosed patients were reported to start with lower TCR diversity than healthy donors. Possibly reflecting disease activity or prior therapy, repertoire differences have causes that remain undefined.

Looked up from germline, CDR1 is SGHAT and CDR2 is FQNNGV. The CDR3 contains 13 residues. Trimming removed 5 bases at V and 0 bases at J, with 7 bases between. Data came from immunoSEQ multiplex PCR; TCRdb stores just in-frame clones and leaves some out. The table has 30,000 or so clones, approximately 91% seen once. The V and J genes are TRBV11-2 and TRBJ2-5, with a possible D match to TRBD2 (5 bases). Sequencing used peripheral blood mononuclear cells (PBMCs). This receptor was identified in a human donor with classical Hodgkin lymphoma. The chain's CDR3 is CASSPGYQETQYF. CDR3 in DNA: TGTGCCAGCAGCCCGGGGTACCAAGAGACCCAGTACTTC.